The rows below give T cell receptor beta chains drawn from one sample of a study of T cells in Graves' hyperthyroidism and ophthalmopathy. TCRdb reprocessed the multiplex PCR reads with MiXCR, giving one entry per CDR3 protein. The table includes fewer than 700,000 distinct CDR3 sequences, 17% detected once. Sequences were obtained from blood. The source of these receptors is a woman between 18 and 29 years old with Graves' ophthalmopathy. Each CDR3 is given with its conserved first and last residue. Fields, in order: clone size, J gene, V gene, D gene, CDR3 protein, CDR3 DNA. A D gene is named only where the DNA matches it firmly. Not every row has a clone size; where given, it reads once, few, many or a size class.

size: many
J: TRBJ2-5
V: TRBV18
D: NA
CDR3: CASSPVGQETQYF
DNA: TGTGCCAGCTCACCGGTCGGACAAGAGACCCAGTACTTC

size: few
J: TRBJ2-3
V: TRBV5-1
D: TRBD2
CDR3: CASSLGVAGFTDTQYF
DNA: TGCGCCAGCAGCCTCGGGGTAGCGGGATTTACAGATACGCAGTATTTT

size: once
J: TRBJ2-5
V: TRBV6-1
D: TRBD1
CDR3: CASSESRDRIDF
DNA: TGTGCCAGCAGTGAAAGCCGGGACAGGATAGACTTC

size: few
J: TRBJ2-2
V: TRBV28
D: NA
CDR3: CASSSTRQVVSYTGELFF
DNA: TGTGCCAGCAGCTCCACACGACAAGTAGTAAGCTACACCGGGGAGCTGTTTTTT

size: NA
J: TRBJ1-2
V: TRBV6-1
D: TRBD1
CDR3: CASSQHRGGYGYTF
DNA: TGTGCCAGCAGTCAACACAGGGGCGGCTATGGCTACACCTTC

size: NA
J: TRBJ1-1
V: TRBV4-2
D: TRBD1
CDR3: CASSQSGTGGTEAFF
DNA: TGTGCCAGCAGCCAGTCCGGGACAGGGGGAACTGAAGCTTTCTTT

size: many
J: TRBJ1-1
V: TRBV12-3/TRBV12-4
D: NA
CDR3: CASTNQGSMNTEAFF
DNA: TGTGCCAGCACCAACCAGGGAAGCATGAACACTGAAGCTTTCTTT

size: few
J: TRBJ1-2
V: TRBV2
D: NA
CDR3: CASKSNYGYTF
DNA: TGTGCCAGCAAGTCTAACTATGGCTACACCTTC

size: NA
J: TRBJ2-5
V: TRBV7-9
D: TRBD2
CDR3: CASSTTSGGIQETQYF
DNA: TGTGCCAGCAGCACAACTAGCGGAGGAATACAAGAGACCCAGTACTTC

size: many
J: TRBJ1-4
V: TRBV20-1
D: NA
CDR3: CSAREFGGRDEKLFF
DNA: TGCAGTGCTAGAGAGTTCGGGGGGCGCGATGAAAAACTGTTTTTT

size: NA
J: TRBJ1-1
V: TRBV3-1
D: NA
CDR3: CASSHPGGRPEAFF
DNA: TGTGCCAGCAGCCACCCCGGAGGGAGGCCTGAAGCTTTCTTT

size: NA
J: TRBJ1-1
V: TRBV11-2
D: NA
CDR3: CASSLTPTKEAFF
DNA: TGTGCCAGCAGCTTAACTCCCACTAAGGAAGCTTTCTTT

size: NA
J: TRBJ2-1
V: TRBV18
D: TRBD1
CDR3: CASSHRDRGLDEQFF
DNA: TGTGCCAGCTCTCACCGGGACAGGGGGCTCGATGAGCAGTTCTTC

size: few
J: TRBJ2-1
V: TRBV20-1
D: NA
CDR3: CSARTGEAYNEQFF
DNA: TGCAGTGCTAGAACGGGGGAGGCCTACAATGAGCAGTTCTTC

size: many
J: TRBJ1-2
V: TRBV28
D: NA
CDR3: CASRVTQGSDYGYTF
DNA: TGTGCCAGCAGGGTCACGCAGGGTAGCGACTATGGCTACACCTTC

size: NA
J: TRBJ1-1
V: TRBV9
D: NA
CDR3: CASSNSASHLNTEAFF
DNA: TGTGCCAGCAGCAACTCTGCTTCCCATTTGAACACTGAAGCTTTCTTT

size: many
J: TRBJ1-2
V: TRBV28
D: NA
CDR3: CASQTSYGYTF
DNA: TGTGCCAGCCAAACCAGCTATGGCTACACCTTC

size: many
J: TRBJ2-7
V: TRBV12-3/TRBV12-4
D: NA
CDR3: CASSLALDLASSYEQYF
DNA: TGTGCCAGCAGTTTAGCACTGGACCTAGCGAGCTCCTACGAGCAGTACTTC

size: many
J: TRBJ2-1
V: TRBV28
D: NA
CDR3: CASSSRPRQFF
DNA: TGTGCCAGCAGTTCTCGTCCGAGGCAGTTCTTC

size: NA
J: TRBJ2-1
V: TRBV9
D: TRBD2
CDR3: CASSARLAGESGNEQFF
DNA: TGTGCCAGCAGCGCCAGACTAGCGGGAGAATCAGGGAATGAGCAGTTCTTC

size: few
J: TRBJ1-2
V: TRBV18
D: TRBD1
CDR3: CASSPYANRQGNYGYTF
DNA: TGTGCCAGCTCACCTTACGCGAACCGACAGGGTAACTATGGCTACACCTTC

size: few
J: TRBJ2-1
V: TRBV6-1
D: NA
CDR3: CASSEKNPLGEQFF
DNA: TGTGCCAGCAGTGAAAAAAACCCCCTTGGTGAGCAGTTCTTC

size: many
J: TRBJ1-1
V: TRBV28
D: TRBD1
CDR3: CASSEGGTGTNTEAFF
DNA: TGTGCCAGCAGTGAGGGGGGGACAGGGACTAACACTGAAGCTTTCTTT

size: NA
J: TRBJ1-1
V: TRBV15
D: NA
CDR3: CATSREMGNTEASF
DNA: TGTGCCACCAGCAGAGAGATGGGGAACACTGAAGCTTCCTTT

size: few
J: TRBJ2-2
V: TRBV30
D: NA
CDR3: CAVPRALSTGELFF
DNA: TGTGCCGTACCGCGGGCTCTGAGCACCGGGGAGCTGTTTTTT

size: many
J: TRBJ1-1
V: TRBV3-1
D: NA
CDR3: CASSPVLNTEAFF
DNA: TGTGCCAGCAGCCCCGTTCTAAACACTGAAGCTTTCTTT

size: many
J: TRBJ2-7
V: TRBV3-1
D: NA
CDR3: CASSPFYGKGVYEQYF
DNA: TGTGCCAGCAGCCCGTTTTATGGCAAGGGGGTCTACGAGCAGTACTTC

size: few
J: TRBJ2-3
V: TRBV9
D: TRBD2
CDR3: CASSIIAGESTDTQYF
DNA: TGTGCCAGCAGCATAATAGCGGGGGAAAGCACAGATACGCAGTATTTT